This T cell receptor (beta chain) emerged from a study of CD8 T cells in ankylosing spondylitis. The V segment lost 4 bases and the J segment 5 bases; nucleotides outside the gene matches: 5. The CDR3 extends over 15 amino acids. The germline CDR1 and CDR2 sequences are SGDLS and YYNGEE. This clonotype was seen at least ten times. Construction of TCR beta libraries was performed using quantitative 5'-RACE with molecular barcodes. TCRdb re-analysed the 5' RACE reads in MiXCR, keeping a single row per CDR3 protein. The sample carries about 5,700 distinct CDR3 sequences, roughly 2.2% recorded once. The source material was blood, either unsorted or a sorted T cell fraction (not recorded which). The receptor was isolated from a male donor with ankylosing spondylitis or in good health (not recorded which). The chain combines TRBV9 with TRBJ2-7; 14 positions match TRBD2. In DNA, the CDR3 is TGTGCCAGCAGCCCAGGGACTAGCGGGAGCAACGAGCAGTACTTC. It yields the protein CASSPGTSGSNEQYF.